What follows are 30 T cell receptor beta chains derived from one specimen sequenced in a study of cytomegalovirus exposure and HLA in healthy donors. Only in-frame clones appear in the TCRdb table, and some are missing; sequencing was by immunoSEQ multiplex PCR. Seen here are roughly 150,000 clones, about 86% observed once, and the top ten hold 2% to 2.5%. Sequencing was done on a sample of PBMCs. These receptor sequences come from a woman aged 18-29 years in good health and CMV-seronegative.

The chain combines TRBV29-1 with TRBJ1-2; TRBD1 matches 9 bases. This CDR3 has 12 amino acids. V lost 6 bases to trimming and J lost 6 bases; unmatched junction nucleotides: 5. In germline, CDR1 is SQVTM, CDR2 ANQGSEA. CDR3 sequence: CSVGQGYDGYTF. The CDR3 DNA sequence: TGCAGCGTCGGACAGGGGTACGATGGCTACACCTTC.

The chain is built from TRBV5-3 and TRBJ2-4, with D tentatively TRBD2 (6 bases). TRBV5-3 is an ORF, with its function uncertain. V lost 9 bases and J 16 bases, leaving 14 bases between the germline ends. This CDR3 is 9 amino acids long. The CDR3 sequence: CATPGLHYF. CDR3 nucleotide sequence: TGTGCCACGCCGGGACTGCACTACTTC.

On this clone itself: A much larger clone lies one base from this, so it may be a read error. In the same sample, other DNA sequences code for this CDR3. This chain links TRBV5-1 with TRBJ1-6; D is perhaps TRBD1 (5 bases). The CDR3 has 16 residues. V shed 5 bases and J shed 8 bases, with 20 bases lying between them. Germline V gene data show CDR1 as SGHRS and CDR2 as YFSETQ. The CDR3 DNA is TGCGCCAGCAGTCTCAATCCGGGGACGGGGGATTCACCCCTCCACTTT. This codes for CASSLNPGTGDSPLHF.

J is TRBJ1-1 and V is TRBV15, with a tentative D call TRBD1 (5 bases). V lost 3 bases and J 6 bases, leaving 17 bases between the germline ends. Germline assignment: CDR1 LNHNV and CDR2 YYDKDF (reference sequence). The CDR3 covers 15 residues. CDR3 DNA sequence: TGTGCCACCAGCAGGGGGTCTCAGGGTGCAGCTGAAGCTTTCTTT. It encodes CATSRGSQGAAEAFF.

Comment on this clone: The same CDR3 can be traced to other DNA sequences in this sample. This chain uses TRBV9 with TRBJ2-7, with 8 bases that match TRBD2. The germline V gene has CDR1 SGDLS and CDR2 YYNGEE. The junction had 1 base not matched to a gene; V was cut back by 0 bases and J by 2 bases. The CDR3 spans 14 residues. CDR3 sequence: CASSVDGGAYEQYF. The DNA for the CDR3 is TGTGCCAGCAGCGTAGACGGGGGGGCCTACGAGCAGTACTTC.

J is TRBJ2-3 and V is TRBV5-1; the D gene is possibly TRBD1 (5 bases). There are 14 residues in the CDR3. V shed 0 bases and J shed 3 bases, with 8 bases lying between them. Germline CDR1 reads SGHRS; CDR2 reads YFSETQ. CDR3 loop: CASSLEGPTDTQYF. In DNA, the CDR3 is TGCGCCAGCAGCTTGGAGGGGCCTACAGATACGCAGTATTTT.

CDR3 loop: CASSSGGRTLYGYTF. The CDR3 bases are TGTGCCAGCAGCTCCGGAGGCAGGACCCTATATGGCTACACCTTC. The rearrangement joins TRBV7-9 to TRBJ1-2; D uncertain. V lost 4 bases, J lost 5 bases, and 17 bases lay in between. Germline V gives CDR1 SEHNR, CDR2 FQNEAQ (reference sequence). This CDR3 has 15 amino acids.

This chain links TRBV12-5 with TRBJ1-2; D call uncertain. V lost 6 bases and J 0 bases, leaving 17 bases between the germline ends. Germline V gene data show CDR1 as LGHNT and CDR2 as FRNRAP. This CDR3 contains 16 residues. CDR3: CASGPSLEGPNYGYTF. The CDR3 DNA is TGTGCTAGTGGCCCGTCCCTGGAGGGCCCTAACTATGGCTACACCTTC.

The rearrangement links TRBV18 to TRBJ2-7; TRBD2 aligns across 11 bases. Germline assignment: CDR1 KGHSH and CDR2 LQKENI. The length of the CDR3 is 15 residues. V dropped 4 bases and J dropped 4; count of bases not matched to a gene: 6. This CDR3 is CASSLGLAGTYEQYF. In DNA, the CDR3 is TGTGCCAGCTCACTCGGACTAGCGGGTACATACGAGCAGTACTTC.

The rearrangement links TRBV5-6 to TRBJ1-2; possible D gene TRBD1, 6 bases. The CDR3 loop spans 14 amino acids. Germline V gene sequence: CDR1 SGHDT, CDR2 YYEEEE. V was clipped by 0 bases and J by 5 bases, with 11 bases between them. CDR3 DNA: TGTGCCAGCAGCTTGGGGCAGGGGATATATGGCTACACCTTC. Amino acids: CASSLGQGIYGYTF. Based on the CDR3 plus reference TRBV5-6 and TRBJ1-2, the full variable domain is DAGVTQSPTHLIKTRGQQVTLRCSPKSGHDTVSWYQQALGQGPQFIFQYYEEEERQRGNFPDRFSGHQFPNYSSELNVNALLLGDSALYLCASSLGQGIYGYTFGSGTRLTVV.

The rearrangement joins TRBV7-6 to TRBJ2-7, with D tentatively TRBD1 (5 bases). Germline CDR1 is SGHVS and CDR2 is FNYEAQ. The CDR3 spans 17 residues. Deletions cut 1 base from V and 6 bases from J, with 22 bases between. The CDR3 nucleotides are TGTGCCAGCAGCTTAGGGATAACACTCGACAGTGGCGGCGAGCAGTACTTC. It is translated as CASSLGITLDSGGEQYF.

CDR3: CATGNSETTGELFF. The CDR3 DNA is TGTGCCACCGGGAATAGCGAGACCACCGGGGAGCTGTTTTTT. This chain uses TRBV6-6 with TRBJ2-2; a weak D match, TRBD2 (5 bases). The CDR3 has 14 residues. CDR1 is MNHNY, CDR2 SVGAGI, per germline (reference sequence). Trimming removed 10 bases at V and 4 bases at J, with 16 bases between.

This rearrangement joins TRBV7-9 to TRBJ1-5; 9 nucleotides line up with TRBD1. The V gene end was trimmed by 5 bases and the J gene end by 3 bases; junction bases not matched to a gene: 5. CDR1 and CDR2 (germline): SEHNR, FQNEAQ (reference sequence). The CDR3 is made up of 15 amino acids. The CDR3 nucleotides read TGTGCCAGCAGCCGGACAGGGGCGACCAATCAGCCCCAGCATTTT. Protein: CASSRTGATNQPQHF.

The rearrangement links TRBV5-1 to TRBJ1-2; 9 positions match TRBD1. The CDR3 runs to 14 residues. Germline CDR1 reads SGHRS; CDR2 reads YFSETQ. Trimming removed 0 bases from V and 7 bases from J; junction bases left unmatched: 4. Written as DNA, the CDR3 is TGCGCCAGCAGCTTGGAGGGACAGGGCGCTGGCTACACCTTC. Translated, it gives CASSLEGQGAGYTF.

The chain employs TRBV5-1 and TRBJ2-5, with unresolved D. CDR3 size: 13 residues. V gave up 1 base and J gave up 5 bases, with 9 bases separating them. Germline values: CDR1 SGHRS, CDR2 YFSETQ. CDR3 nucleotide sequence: TGCGCCAGCAGCTTGTTCAGGAAGGAGACCCAGTACTTC. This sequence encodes CASSLFRKETQYF.

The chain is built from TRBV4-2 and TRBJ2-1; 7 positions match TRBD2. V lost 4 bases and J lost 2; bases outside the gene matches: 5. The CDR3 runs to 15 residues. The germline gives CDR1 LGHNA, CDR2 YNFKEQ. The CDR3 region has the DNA TGTGCCAGCAGCCTGGGGGGGAGTGCCTACAATGAGCAGTTCTTC. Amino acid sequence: CASSLGGSAYNEQFF.

The CDR3 bases are TGTGCCAGTAGTCTTCCCCCGGGCAATGAGCAGTTCTTC. Protein product: CASSLPPGNEQFF. V usage is TRBV19 and J usage is TRBJ2-1, with D hard to call. CDR3 length equals 13 residues. The germline V and J ends were trimmed by 5 bases and 6 bases, with 11 bases remaining between them. Germline V lookup: CDR1 LNHDA, CDR2 SQIVND (reference sequence). Using reference TRBV19 and TRBJ2-1 for the parts outside the CDR3, the full variable domain is DGGITQSPKYLFRKEGQNVTLSCEQNLNHDAMYWYRQDPGQGLRLIYYSQIVNDFQKGDIAEGYSVSREKKESFPLTVTSAQKNPTAFYLCASSLPPGNEQFFGPGTRLTVL.

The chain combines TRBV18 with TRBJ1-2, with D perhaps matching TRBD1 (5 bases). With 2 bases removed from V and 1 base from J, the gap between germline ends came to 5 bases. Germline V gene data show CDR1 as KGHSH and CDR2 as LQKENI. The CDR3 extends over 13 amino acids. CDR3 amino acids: CASSPDSNYGYTF. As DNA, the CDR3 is TGTGCCAGCTCACCAGACAGTAACTATGGCTACACCTTC.

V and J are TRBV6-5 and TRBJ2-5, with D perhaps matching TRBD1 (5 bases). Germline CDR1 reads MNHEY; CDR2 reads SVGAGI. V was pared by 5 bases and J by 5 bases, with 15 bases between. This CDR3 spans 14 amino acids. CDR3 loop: CASSPRVGLETQYF. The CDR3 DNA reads TGTGCCAGCAGTCCCAGGGTTGGGTTGGAGACCCAGTACTTC.

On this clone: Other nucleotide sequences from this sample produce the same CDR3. CDR3 sequence reads: CASSLGGSGNTIYF. The CDR3, as DNA: TGCGCCAGCAGCTTAGGGGGCTCTGGAAACACCATATATTTT. The rearrangement links TRBV5-1 to TRBJ1-3; TRBD1 is a possible D gene (6 bases). The V and J ends lost 2 bases and 0 bases respectively, with 6 bases between them. The CDR3 is made up of 14 amino acids. Germline values: CDR1 SGHRS, CDR2 YFSETQ.

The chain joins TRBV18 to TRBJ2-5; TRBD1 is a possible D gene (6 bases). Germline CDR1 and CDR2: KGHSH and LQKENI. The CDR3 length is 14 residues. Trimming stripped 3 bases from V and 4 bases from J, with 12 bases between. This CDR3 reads CASSPGAAGETQYF. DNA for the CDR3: TGTGCCAGCTCACCGGGGGCGGCCGGAGAGACCCAGTACTTC.

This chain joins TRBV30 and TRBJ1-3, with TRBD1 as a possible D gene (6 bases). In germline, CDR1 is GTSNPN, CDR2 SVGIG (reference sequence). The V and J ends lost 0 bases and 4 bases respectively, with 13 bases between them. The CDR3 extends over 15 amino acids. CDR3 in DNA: TGTGCCTGGAGTGTTTGGACAGCAGCGGGAAACACCATATATTTT. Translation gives CAWSVWTAAGNTIYF.

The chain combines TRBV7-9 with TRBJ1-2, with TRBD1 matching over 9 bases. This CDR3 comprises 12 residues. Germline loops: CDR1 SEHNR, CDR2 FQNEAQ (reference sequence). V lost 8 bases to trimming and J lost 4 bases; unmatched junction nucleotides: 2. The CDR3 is CASEDRGYGYTF. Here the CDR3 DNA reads TGTGCCAGCGAGGACAGGGGCTATGGCTACACCTTC.

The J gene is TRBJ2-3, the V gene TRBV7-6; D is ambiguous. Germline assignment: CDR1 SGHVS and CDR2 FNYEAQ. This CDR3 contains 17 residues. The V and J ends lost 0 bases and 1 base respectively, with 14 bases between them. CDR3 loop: CASSLAKYPRGTDTQYF. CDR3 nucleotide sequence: TGTGCCAGCAGCTTAGCTAAGTATCCTCGGGGCACAGATACGCAGTATTTT.

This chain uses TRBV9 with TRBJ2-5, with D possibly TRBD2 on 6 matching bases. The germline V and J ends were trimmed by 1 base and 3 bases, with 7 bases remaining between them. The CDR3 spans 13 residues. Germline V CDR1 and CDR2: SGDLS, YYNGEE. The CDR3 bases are TGTGCCAGCAGCGTAATAGCGGAAGAGACCCAGTACTTC. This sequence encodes CASSVIAEETQYF.

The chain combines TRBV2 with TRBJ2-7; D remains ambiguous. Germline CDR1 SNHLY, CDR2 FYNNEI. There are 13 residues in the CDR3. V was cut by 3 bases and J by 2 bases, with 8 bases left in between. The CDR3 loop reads CASSDYRAYEQYF. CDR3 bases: TGTGCCAGCAGTGACTACAGAGCCTACGAGCAGTACTTC.

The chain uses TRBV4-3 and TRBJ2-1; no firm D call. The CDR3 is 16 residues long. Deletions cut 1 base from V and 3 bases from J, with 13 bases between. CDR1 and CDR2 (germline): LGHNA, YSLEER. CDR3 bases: TGCGCCAGCAGCCAAGGAGATGGCGGCTACTACAATGAGCAGTTCTTC. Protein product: CASSQGDGGYYNEQFF.

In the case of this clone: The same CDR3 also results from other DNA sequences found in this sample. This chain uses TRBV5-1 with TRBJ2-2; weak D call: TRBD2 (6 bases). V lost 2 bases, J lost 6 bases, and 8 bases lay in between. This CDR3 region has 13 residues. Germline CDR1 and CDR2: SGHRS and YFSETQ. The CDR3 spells CASSLRESGELFF. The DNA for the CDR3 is TGCGCCAGCAGCTTACGGGAGTCCGGGGAGCTGTTTTTT.

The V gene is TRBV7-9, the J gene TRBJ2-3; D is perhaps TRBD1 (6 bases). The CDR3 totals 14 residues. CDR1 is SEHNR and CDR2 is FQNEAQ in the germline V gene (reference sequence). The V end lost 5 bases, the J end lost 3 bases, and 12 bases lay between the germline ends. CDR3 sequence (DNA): TGTGCCAGCAGCCATCGGGACAAAACAGATACGCAGTATTTT. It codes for CASSHRDKTDTQYF.

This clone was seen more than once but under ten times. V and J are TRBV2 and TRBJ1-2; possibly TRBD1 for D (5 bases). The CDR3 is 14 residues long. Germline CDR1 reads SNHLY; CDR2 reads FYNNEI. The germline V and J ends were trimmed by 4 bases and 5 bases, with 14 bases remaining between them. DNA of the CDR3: TGTGCCAGCAGTGTCCAGGGCCCGATATATGGCTACACCTTC. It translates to CASSVQGPIYGYTF.